Listed below are T cell receptor beta chains from one sample, sequenced in a study of shared clonotypes between healthy human individuals. TCRdb's copy holds only in-frame clones and misses some; the assay was immunoSEQ multiplex PCR. This table has 2 million to 3 million clones, 80% to 95% appearing once. The material sequenced was naive CD4+ T cells from PBMCs. The receptors stem from a man younger than 30 in good health. Some clones in this sample may be carry-over from other donors' samples. Both conserved end residues are trimmed from each CDR3.

J: TRBJ2-1; V: TRBV4-1; CDR3: ASTQGLAGRNEQF
J: TRBJ2-3; V: TRBV9; CDR3: ASSTRPGLDTQY
J: TRBJ1-5; V: TRBV11-3; CDR3: ASSRQGASSNQPQH
J: TRBJ1-1; V: TRBV28; CDR3: ASSSGQANEAF
J: TRBJ1-2; V: TRBV10-3; CDR3: AISETGDYGYT
J: TRBJ2-7; V: TRBV18; CDR3: ASSPGSLISYEQY
J: TRBJ2-5; V: TRBV18; CDR3: ASSPPGAVQETQY
J: TRBJ2-1; V: TRBV2; CDR3: ASRATSGSYNEQF
J: TRBJ1-4; V: TRBV2; CDR3: ASSGATGRGNEKLF
J: TRBJ1-5; V: TRBV28; CDR3: ASSFGSNQPQH
J: TRBJ2-2; V: TRBV7-3; CDR3: ASSARTNTGELF
J: TRBJ2-6; V: TRBV7-3; CDR3: ASSVGQGNNVLT
J: TRBJ1-1; V: TRBV11-1; CDR3: ASSLSRDRGTEAF
J: TRBJ1-1; V: TRBV6-1; CDR3: ASSSTGVATEAF
J: TRBJ2-4; V: TRBV5-6; CDR3: ASSFRQDVAKNIQY
J: TRBJ2-4; V: TRBV7-2; CDR3: ASSLDGGMGAKNIQY
J: TRBJ1-5; V: TRBV27; CDR3: ASSRDTRVPQH
J: TRBJ2-1; V: TRBV5-4; CDR3: ASSSQGSYNEQF
J: TRBJ2-1; V: TRBV30; CDR3: AWSVGDRSYNEQF
J: TRBJ1-3; V: TRBV9; CDR3: ASSVVDRGTGNTIY
J: TRBJ1-5; V: TRBV4-1; CDR3: ASSQATGGLGNQPQH
J: TRBJ1-1; V: TRBV15; CDR3: ATSGRAGDMNTEAF
J: TRBJ1-1; V: TRBV28; CDR3: ASSRGRSEAF
J: TRBJ2-7; V: TRBV4-2; CDR3: ASSQAKDRGSHEQY
J: TRBJ2-7; V: TRBV7-2; CDR3: ASSPGQRSHVQQY
J: TRBJ2-3; V: TRBV18; CDR3: ASSPLGATDTQY
J: TRBJ2-1; V: TRBV27; CDR3: ASSFGTHYNEQF
J: TRBJ1-1; V: TRBV6-5; CDR3: ASSERVGAF
J: TRBJ1-5; V: TRBV28; CDR3: ASSPGQGSDPQH